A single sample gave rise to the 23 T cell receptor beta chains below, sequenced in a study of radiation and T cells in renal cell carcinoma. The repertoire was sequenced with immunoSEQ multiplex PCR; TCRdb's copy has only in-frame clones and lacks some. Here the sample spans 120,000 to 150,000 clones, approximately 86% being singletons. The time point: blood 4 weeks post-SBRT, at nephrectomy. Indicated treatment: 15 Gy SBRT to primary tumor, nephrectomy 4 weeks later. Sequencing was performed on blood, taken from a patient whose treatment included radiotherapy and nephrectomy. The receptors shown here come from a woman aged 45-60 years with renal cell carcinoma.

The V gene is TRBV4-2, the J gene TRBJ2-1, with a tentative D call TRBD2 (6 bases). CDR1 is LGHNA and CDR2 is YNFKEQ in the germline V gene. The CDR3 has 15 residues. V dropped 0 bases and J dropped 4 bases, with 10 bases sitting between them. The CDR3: CASSQEAGPYNEQFF. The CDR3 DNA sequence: TGTGCCAGCAGCCAAGAGGCGGGACCTTACAATGAGCAGTTCTTC.

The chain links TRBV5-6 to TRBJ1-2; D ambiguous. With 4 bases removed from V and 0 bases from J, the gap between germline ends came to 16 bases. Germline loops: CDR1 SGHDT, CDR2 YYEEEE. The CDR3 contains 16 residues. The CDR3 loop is CASSPFSGGSNYGYTF. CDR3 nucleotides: TGTGCCAGCAGCCCTTTTAGTGGAGGGTCTAACTATGGCTACACCTTC.

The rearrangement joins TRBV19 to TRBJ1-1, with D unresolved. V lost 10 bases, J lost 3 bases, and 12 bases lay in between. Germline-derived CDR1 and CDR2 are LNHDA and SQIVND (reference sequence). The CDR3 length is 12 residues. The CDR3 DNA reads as TGTGCCACCAAGGTAGGGTACACTGAAGCTTTCTTT. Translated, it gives CATKVGYTEAFF.

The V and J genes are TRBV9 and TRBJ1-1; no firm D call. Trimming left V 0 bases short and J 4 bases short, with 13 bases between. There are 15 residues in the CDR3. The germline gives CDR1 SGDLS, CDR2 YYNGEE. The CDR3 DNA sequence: TGTGCCAGCAGCGTAGTAGGTTCCGGGAGCACTGAAGCTTTCTTT. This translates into CASSVVGSGSTEAFF.

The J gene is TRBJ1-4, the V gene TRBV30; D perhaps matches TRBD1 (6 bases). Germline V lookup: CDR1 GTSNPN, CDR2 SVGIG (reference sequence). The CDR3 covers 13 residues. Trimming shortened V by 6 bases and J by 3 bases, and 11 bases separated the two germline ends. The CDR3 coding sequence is TGTGCCTGCAGGGGTCTGCCTAATGAAAAACTGTTTTTT. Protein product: CACRGLPNEKLFF.

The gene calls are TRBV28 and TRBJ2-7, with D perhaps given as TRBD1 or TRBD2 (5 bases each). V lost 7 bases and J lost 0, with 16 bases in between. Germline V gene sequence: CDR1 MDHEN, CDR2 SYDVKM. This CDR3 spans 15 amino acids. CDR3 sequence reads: CASTLGPAVSYEQYF. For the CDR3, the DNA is TGTGCCAGCACCCTGGGACCGGCCGTCTCCTACGAGCAGTACTTC.

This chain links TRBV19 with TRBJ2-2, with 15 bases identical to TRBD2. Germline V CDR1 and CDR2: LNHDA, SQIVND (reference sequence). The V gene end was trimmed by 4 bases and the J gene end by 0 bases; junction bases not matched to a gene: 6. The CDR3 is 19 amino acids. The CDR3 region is CASSKGLAGGLANTGELFF. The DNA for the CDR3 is TGTGCCAGTAGTAAAGGACTAGCGGGAGGGCTCGCGAACACCGGGGAGCTGTTTTTT.

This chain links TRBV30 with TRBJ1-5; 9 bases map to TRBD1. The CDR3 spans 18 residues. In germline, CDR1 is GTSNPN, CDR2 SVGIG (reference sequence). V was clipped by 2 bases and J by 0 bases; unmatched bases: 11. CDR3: CAWSPLHGTGYSNQPQHF. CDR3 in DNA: TGTGCCTGGAGTCCCCTCCACGGGACAGGGTATAGCAATCAGCCCCAGCATTTT.

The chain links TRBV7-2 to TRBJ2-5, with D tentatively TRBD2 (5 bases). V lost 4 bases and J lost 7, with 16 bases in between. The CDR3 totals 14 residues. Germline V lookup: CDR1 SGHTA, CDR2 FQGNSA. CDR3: CASSSEIARGTQYF. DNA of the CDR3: TGTGCCAGCAGCTCTGAAATCGCCCGGGGGACCCAGTACTTC. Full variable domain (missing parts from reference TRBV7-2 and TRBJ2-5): GAGVSQSPSNKVTEKGKDVELRCDPISGHTALYWYRQSLGQGLEFLIYFQGNSAPDKSGLPSDRFSAERTGGSVSTLTIQRTQQEDSAVYLCASSSEIARGTQYFGPGTRLLVL.

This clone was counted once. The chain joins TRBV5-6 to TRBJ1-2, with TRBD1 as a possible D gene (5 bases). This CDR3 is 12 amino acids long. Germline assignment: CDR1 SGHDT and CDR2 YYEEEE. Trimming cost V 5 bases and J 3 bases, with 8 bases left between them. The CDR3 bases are TGTGCCAGCAGTTTAGGGGACTATGGCTACACCTTC. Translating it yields CASSLGDYGYTF.

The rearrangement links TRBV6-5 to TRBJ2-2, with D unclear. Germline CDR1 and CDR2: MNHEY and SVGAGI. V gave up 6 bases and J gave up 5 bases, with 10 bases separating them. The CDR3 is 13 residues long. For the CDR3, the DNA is TGTGCCAGCAGGAGATTTGAAACCGGGGAGCTGTTTTTT. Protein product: CASRRFETGELFF.

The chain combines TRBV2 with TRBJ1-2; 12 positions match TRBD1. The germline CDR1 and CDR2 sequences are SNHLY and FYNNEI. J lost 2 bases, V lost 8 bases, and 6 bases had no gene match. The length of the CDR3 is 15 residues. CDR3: CASSGQGAGNYGYTF. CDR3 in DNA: TGTGCCAGCTCGGGACAGGGGGCTGGGAACTATGGCTACACCTTC.

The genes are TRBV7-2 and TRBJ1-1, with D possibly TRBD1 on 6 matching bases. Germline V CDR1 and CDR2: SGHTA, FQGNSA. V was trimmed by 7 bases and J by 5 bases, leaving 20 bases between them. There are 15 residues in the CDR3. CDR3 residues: CASNKAGVGETEAFF. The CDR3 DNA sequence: TGTGCCAGCAATAAAGCAGGGGTAGGCGAGACTGAAGCTTTCTTT.

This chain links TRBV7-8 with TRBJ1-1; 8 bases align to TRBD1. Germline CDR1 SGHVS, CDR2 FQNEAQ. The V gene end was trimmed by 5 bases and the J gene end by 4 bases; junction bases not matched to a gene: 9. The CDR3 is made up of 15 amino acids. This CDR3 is CASSQDRASATEAFF. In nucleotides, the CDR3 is TGTGCCAGCAGCCAGGACAGGGCGAGCGCCACTGAAGCTTTCTTT.

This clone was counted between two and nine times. CDR3 region: CASSLTGASTNEKLFF. As DNA, the CDR3 is TGCGCCAGCAGCTTGACGGGGGCGTCAACTAATGAAAAACTGTTTTTT. The chain links TRBV5-1 to TRBJ1-4; perhaps TRBD1 as D (6 bases). CDR1 and CDR2 from the germline V gene are SGHRS and YFSETQ. V lost 1 base and J 0 bases, leaving 10 bases between the germline ends. CDR3 length equals 16 residues.

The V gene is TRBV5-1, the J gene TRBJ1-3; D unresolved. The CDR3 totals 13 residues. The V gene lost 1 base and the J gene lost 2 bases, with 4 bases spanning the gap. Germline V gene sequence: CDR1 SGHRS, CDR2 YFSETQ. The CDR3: CASSLRAGNTIYF. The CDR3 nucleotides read TGCGCCAGCAGCTTGAGGGCTGGAAACACCATATATTTT.

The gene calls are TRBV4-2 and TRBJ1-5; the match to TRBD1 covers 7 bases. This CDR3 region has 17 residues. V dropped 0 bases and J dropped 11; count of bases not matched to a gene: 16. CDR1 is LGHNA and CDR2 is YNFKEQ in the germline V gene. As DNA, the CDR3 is TGTGCCAGCAGCCAAGAGGTCGGAGGGTCGTATCAGGGGGCCCAGCATTTT. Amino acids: CASSQEVGGSYQGAQHF.

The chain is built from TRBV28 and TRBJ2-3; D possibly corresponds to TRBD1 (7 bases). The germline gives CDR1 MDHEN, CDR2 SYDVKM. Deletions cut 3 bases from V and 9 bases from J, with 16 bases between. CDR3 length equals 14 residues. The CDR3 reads CASSLEGADLTQYF. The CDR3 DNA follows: TGTGCCAGCAGTTTGGAGGGGGCGGATTTAACGCAGTATTTT.

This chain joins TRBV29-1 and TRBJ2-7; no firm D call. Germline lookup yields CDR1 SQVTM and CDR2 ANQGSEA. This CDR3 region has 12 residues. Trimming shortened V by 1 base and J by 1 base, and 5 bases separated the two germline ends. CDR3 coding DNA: TGCAGCGTTGAAGGGATTTCCTACGAGCAGTACTTC. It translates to CSVEGISYEQYF.

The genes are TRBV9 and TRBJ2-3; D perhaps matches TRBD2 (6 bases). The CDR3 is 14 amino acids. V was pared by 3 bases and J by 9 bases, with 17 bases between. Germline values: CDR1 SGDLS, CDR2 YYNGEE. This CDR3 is CASSAIAAGRTQYF. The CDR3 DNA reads TGTGCCAGCAGCGCCATAGCGGCTGGCCGGACGCAGTATTTT.

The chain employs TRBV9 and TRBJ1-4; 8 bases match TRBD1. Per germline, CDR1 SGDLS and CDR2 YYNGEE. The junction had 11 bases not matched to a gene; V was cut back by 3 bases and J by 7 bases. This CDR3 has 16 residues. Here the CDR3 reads CASSARARTGTEKLFF. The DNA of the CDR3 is TGTGCCAGCAGCGCTCGGGCGAGGACAGGGACTGAAAAACTGTTTTTT. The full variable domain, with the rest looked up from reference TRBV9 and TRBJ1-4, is DSGVTQTPKHLITATGQRVTLRCSPRSGDLSVYWYQQSLDQGLQFLIQYYNGEERAKGNILERFSAQQFPDLHSELNLSSLELGDSALYFCASSARARTGTEKLFFGSGTQLSVL.

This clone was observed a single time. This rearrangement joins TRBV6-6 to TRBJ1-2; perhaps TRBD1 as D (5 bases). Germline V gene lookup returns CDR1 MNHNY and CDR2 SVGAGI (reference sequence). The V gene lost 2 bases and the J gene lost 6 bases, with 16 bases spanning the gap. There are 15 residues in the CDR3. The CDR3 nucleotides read TGTGCCAGCAGTTACCCGGCGGGGGGGGTCCATGGCTACACCTTC. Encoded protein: CASSYPAGGVHGYTF.

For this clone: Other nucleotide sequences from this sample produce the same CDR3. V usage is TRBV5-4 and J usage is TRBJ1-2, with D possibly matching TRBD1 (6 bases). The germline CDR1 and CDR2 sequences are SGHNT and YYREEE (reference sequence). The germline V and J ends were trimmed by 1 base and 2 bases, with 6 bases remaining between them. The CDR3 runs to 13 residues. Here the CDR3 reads CASSLQGNYGYTF. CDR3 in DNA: TGTGCCAGCAGCTTGCAGGGGAACTATGGCTACACCTTC.